Following are 2 T cell receptor beta chains from one sample sequenced in a study of control samples from healthy donors and cancer patients. Here immunoSEQ multiplex PCR was the method, and the copy in TCRdb shows in-frame clones only, minus some. The sample lists some 130,000 clones, around nine tenths seen once, with roughly 2.5% in the top ten. Sequenced sample: blood. The receptors were gathered from a man aged 40-49 years in good health.

J is TRBJ1-5 and V is TRBV19; the D is unclear. The V end was cut by 6 bases, the J end by 3 bases, with 6 bases between. The V gene's germline CDR1 is LNHDA and CDR2 SQIVND (reference sequence). This CDR3 comprises 12 residues. Here the CDR3 reads CASRTNNQPQHF. CDR3 bases: TGTGCCAGTAGGACGAACAATCAGCCCCAGCATTTT.

This clone occurred once. V gene TRBV5-1 combines with J gene TRBJ1-6; D is possibly TRBD1 (5 bases). The CDR3 has 18 amino acids. The germline V gene encodes CDR1 SGHRS and CDR2 YFSETQ. V gave up 0 bases and J gave up 7 bases, with 20 bases separating them. The CDR3 loop reads CASSLEIAGRSLNSPLHF. CDR3 coding DNA: TGCGCCAGCAGCTTGGAAATTGCGGGACGGAGCCTAAATTCACCCCTCCACTTT. Full variable domain (remainder filled in from reference TRBV5-1 and TRBJ1-6): KAGVTQTPRYLIKTRGQQVTLSCSPISGHRSVSWYQQTPGQGLQFLFEYFSETQRNKGNFPGRFSGRQFSNSRSEMNVSTLELGDSALYLCASSLEIAGRSLNSPLHFGNGTRLTVT.